Each of the 21 T cell receptor beta chains below was sequenced from the same sample in a study of T cells in Graves' hyperthyroidism and ophthalmopathy. Using RNA transcripts as the source, TCR beta CDR3 regions were amplified. TCR CDR3 underwent first-round RT-PCR with the HTBI primer set. TCRdb reprocessed the multiplex PCR reads with MiXCR, giving one entry per CDR3 protein. Of fewer than 800,000 distinct CDR3 sequences detected, 16% appear once; the ten largest clones hold around 7.7%. The sequenced sample consisted of blood. Receptors were obtained from a man aged 18 to 30 with Graves' hyperthyroidism.

This clonotype was detected a few times. J is TRBJ1-3 and V is TRBV28; 10 positions agree with TRBD1. The CDR3 spans 14 residues. Unmatched junction bases numbered 3, after V lost 6 bases and J lost 4 bases. Germline V CDR1 and CDR2: MDHEN, SYDVKM. DNA of the CDR3: TGTGCCAGCAGCTCGGGACAGGGGGGAAACACCATATATTTT. Protein: CASSSGQGGNTIYF.

This chain connects TRBV9 to TRBJ2-1; the match to TRBD2 covers 10 bases. The junction had 10 bases not matched to a gene; V was cut back by 0 bases and J by 4 bases. CDR3 size: 18 residues. Germline CDR1 reads SGDLS; CDR2 reads YYNGEE. The CDR3 coding sequence is TGTGCCAGCAGCGTAGGCCCTCCTTTAGCGGGGGGATACAATGAGCAGTTCTTC. Translated: CASSVGPPLAGGYNEQFF.

This clonotype appeared many times. The J gene is TRBJ2-1, the V gene TRBV11-3; possible D gene TRBD2, 6 bases. Germline loops: CDR1 SGHNT, CDR2 YENEEA. CDR3 length: 16 residues. Between the trimmed V and J ends, which lost 5 bases and 4 bases, there was a span of 18 bases. The CDR3 here is CASSPKRDGTYNEQFF. CDR3 in DNA: TGTGCCAGCAGCCCAAAGAGAGACGGGACTTACAATGAGCAGTTCTTC.

This clonotype was observed at least ten times. The V call is TRBV2, the J call TRBJ1-2; D is ambiguous. The CDR3 has 13 residues. Germline V gene data show CDR1 as SNHLY and CDR2 as FYNNEI. Trimming removed 5 bases from V and 3 bases from J, with 10 bases in between. CDR3 residues: CASSPDGHYGYTF. CDR3 sequence (DNA): TGTGCCAGCAGTCCGGACGGCCACTATGGCTACACCTTC.

A few counts support this clonotype. The V and J genes are TRBV7-2 and TRBJ2-7; 9 nucleotides match TRBD2. This CDR3 comprises 15 residues. Germline-derived CDR1 and CDR2 are SGHTA and FQGNSA. Germline trimming cut 6 bases from V and 3 bases from J; bases unmatched to any gene: 9. The CDR3 protein is CASRAGGGVFYEQYF. DNA for the CDR3: TGTGCCAGCAGAGCGGGAGGAGGGGTCTTCTACGAGCAGTACTTC.

This clonotype has ten or more counts. This chain connects TRBV7-3 to TRBJ2-3, with D possibly matching TRBD1 (6 bases). CDR1 SGHTA and CDR2 FQGTGA come from the germline V gene. This CDR3 spans 16 amino acids. Trimming took off 2 bases at V and 4 bases at J, with 16 bases between the two ends. The CDR3 DNA follows: TGTGCCAGCAGCTTATCACAGGGTCACGATCCAGATACGCAGTATTTT. Translation gives CASSLSQGHDPDTQYF.

This clonotype was observed a handful of times. The chain links TRBV28 to TRBJ1-5; 7 bases match TRBD1. This CDR3 contains 15 residues. Trimming cost V 6 bases and J 7 bases; bases outside gene matches: 12. Germline CDR1 is MDHEN and CDR2 is SYDVKM. CDR3 residues: CASSLRGRGRQPQHF. CDR3 in DNA: TGTGCCAGCAGCCTCCGAGGCAGGGGGAGGCAGCCCCAGCATTTT.

This clonotype was picked up many times. J is TRBJ2-7 and V is TRBV10-3, with D perhaps being TRBD1 or TRBD2 (5 bases each). The germline V gene encodes CDR1 ENHRY and CDR2 SYGVKD. Trimming removed 10 bases from V and 3 bases from J, with 19 bases in between. The CDR3 length is 14 residues. CDR3 protein: CATQEGPGFYEQYF. Here the CDR3 DNA reads TGTGCCACCCAAGAGGGGCCCGGATTCTACGAGCAGTACTTC.

This clonotype turned up a few times. The chain recombines TRBV27 with TRBJ1-1; no clear D. This CDR3 has 14 amino acids. Trimming pared 3 bases from V and 0 bases from J, leaving 8 bases between. Germline CDR1 is MNHEY and CDR2 is SMNVEV (reference sequence). CDR3 loop: CASSLKSMNTEAFF. The CDR3 DNA is TGTGCCAGCAGTTTGAAAAGTATGAACACTGAAGCTTTCTTT.

This clonotype was picked up a small number of times. The chain employs TRBV30 and TRBJ2-2, with D maybe TRBD2 (6 bases). Germline-derived CDR1 and CDR2 are GTSNPN and SVGIG (reference sequence). V was trimmed by 4 bases and J by 0 bases, leaving 9 bases between them. The CDR3 is 14 residues long. For the CDR3, the DNA is TGTGCCTGGATGGGGGGAGCGAACACCGGGGAGCTGTTTTTT. Its translation: CAWMGGANTGELFF.

The sample holds a few counts of this clonotype. The chain employs TRBV6-1 and TRBJ2-6; D gene uncertain. The CDR3 is 15 amino acids. Trimming left V 5 bases short and J 0 bases short, with 8 bases between. Looked up from germline, CDR1 is MNHNS and CDR2 is SASEGT. CDR3 region: CASSPIYSGANVLTF. The CDR3, as DNA: TGTGCCAGCAGTCCCATCTACTCTGGGGCCAACGTCCTGACTTTC.

There are a few counts of this clonotype. The chain couples TRBV12-3 or TRBV12-4 to TRBJ1-1, with 7 bases that match TRBD1. This CDR3 spans 15 amino acids. The V gene end was trimmed by 5 bases and the J gene end by 3 bases; junction bases not matched to a gene: 9. The CDR3 protein is CASSLAGQGDTEAFF. The CDR3 nucleotides read TGTGCCAGCAGTCTCGCGGGGCAGGGGGACACTGAAGCTTTCTTT.

This clonotype was found many times. Here the CDR3 reads CASSLEGLAAVGDTQYF. DNA of the CDR3: TGTGCCAGCAGCTTAGAGGGACTAGCGGCAGTGGGGGATACGCAGTATTTT. This sequence joins TRBV7-6 and TRBJ2-3; 11 bases fit TRBD2. CDR3 length: 17 amino acids. Germline V gene sequence: CDR1 SGHVS, CDR2 FNYEAQ. With 1 base clipped from V and 6 bases from J, the junction kept 9 bases outside the gene matches.

The rearrangement uses TRBV5-5 and TRBJ2-2, with TRBD1 identical over 9 bases. Trimming took 4 bases from V and 7 from J; bases not matched to a gene: 17. The CDR3 sequence is 18 residues long. CDR1 and CDR2 from the germline V gene are SGHKS and YYEKEE (reference sequence). In DNA form, the CDR3 reads TGTGCCAGCAGCCAACCAACTCTCACAGGGGGCAATGGCGGGGAGCTGTTTTTT. Residues: CASSQPTLTGGNGGELFF.

This clonotype has a count of ten or more. CDR3 region: CAISEWGSLNTEAFF. The CDR3 DNA reads TGTGCCATCAGTGAATGGGGTAGCCTGAACACTGAAGCTTTCTTT. The chain joins TRBV10-3 to TRBJ1-1; no clear D. V shed 3 bases and J shed 0 bases, with 11 bases lying between them. CDR3 size: 15 residues. The germline V gene has CDR1 ENHRY and CDR2 SYGVKD.

This clonotype is judged large. The rearrangement joins TRBV28 to TRBJ2-7; a possible D gene is TRBD2 (6 bases). The CDR3 loop spans 16 amino acids. V lost 4 bases and J lost 6, with 22 bases in between. Germline V gives CDR1 MDHEN, CDR2 SYDVKM. The CDR3 DNA is TGTGCCAGCAGTTCACCCTTGGAGGGAGGAACGGTCGAGCAGTACTTC. It specifies CASSSPLEGGTVEQYF.

The CDR3 DNA reads TGTGCCAGCAGTTTAGCGGTCAGGGGGAGATCACCCCTCCACTTT. Its protein product is CASSLAVRGRSPLHF. The chain combines TRBV28 with TRBJ1-6, with 7 bases fitting TRBD1. Germline V gene lookup returns CDR1 MDHEN and CDR2 SYDVKM. The V segment lost 2 bases and the J segment 10 bases; nucleotides outside the gene matches: 8. There are 15 residues in the CDR3.

This clonotype showed up just a few times. CDR3 in amino acids: CASSPRGADLTDTQYF. CDR3 nucleotide sequence: TGTGCCAGCTCACCACGGGGGGCGGATCTCACAGATACGCAGTATTTT. The J gene is TRBJ2-3, the V gene TRBV18; D may be TRBD1 or TRBD2 (6 bases each). The CDR3 has 16 amino acids. With 1 base removed from V and 2 bases from J, the gap between germline ends came to 13 bases. CDR1 is KGHSH, CDR2 LQKENI, per germline.

This clonotype was recorded at least ten times. V usage is TRBV6-5 and J usage is TRBJ1-2; possible D gene TRBD1, 5 bases. Germline values: CDR1 MNHEY, CDR2 SVGAGI. The V end lost 0 bases, the J end lost 4 bases, and 12 bases lay between the germline ends. The CDR3 length is 15 residues. The CDR3 DNA follows: TGTGCCAGCAGTTACTCTTGGGGGGACGGCTATGGCTACACCTTC. Its translation is CASSYSWGDGYGYTF.

This clonotype was seen a few times. The chain combines TRBV4-3 with TRBJ1-4; the D is unclear. The germline V gene encodes CDR1 LGHNA and CDR2 YSLEER. V was pared by 1 base and J by 8 bases, with 14 bases between. CDR3 length equals 15 residues. Here the CDR3 DNA reads TGCGCCAGCAGCCAAGTACGAGCCGTCCAGGAAAAACTGTTTTTT. This translates into CASSQVRAVQEKLFF.

Many counts were recorded for this clonotype. This chain links TRBV28 with TRBJ2-5; TRBD1 is a possible D gene (5 bases). Trimming stripped 10 bases from V and 1 base from J, with 13 bases between. The CDR3 has 13 amino acids. CDR1 is MDHEN, CDR2 SYDVKM, per germline. The CDR3 DNA follows: TGTGCCATCAGGCGTGACAGCCAAGAGACCCAGTACTTC. It yields the protein CAIRRDSQETQYF. The full variable domain, completed using reference TRBV28 and TRBJ2-5, is DVKVTQSSRYLVKRTGEKVFLECVQDMDHENMFWYRQDPGLGLRLIYFSYDVKMKEKGDIPEGYSVSREKKERFSLILESASTNQTSMYLCAIRRDSQETQYFGPGTRLLVL.